A selection of T cell receptor beta chains follows, all from one sample in a study of OX40 agonist ivuxolimab in advanced cancers. Produced via immunoSEQ multiplex PCR; TCRdb's table is partial and in-frame only. The table shows tens of thousands of clones, with approximately 85% occurring only once. Sequencing used CD4+ or CD8+ T cells sorted from blood, obtained in a trial of the OX40 agonist ivuxolimab. The receptors originated from an adult with an advanced solid tumor such as melanoma, head and neck, liver or kidney cancer. The conserved cysteine and the conserved F or W are not part of the CDR3 here.

V: TRBV9; CDR3: ASSVGLARNSERSYEQY
V: TRBV18; CDR3: ASSPQGSGELF
V: TRBV6-5; CDR3: ASTRQNSPLH
V: TRBV27; CDR3: ASSSSGRASEQY
V: TRBV7-3; CDR3: ASSRDGGGEQY
V: TRBV7-2; CDR3: ASSLEAILNTEAF
V: TRBV6-5; CDR3: ASRAGTHKETQY
V: TRBV28; CDR3: ASSQGGLYTEAF
V: TRBV5-4; CDR3: ASSLGQPLTTGNEQF
V: TRBV14; CDR3: ASSQVGWGETQY
V: TRBV6-6; CDR3: ASSSIRSTEQY
V: TRBV25-1; CDR3: ASSRSFLHEQF
V: TRBV19; CDR3: ASSQEDRARNLYGYT
V: TRBV29-1; CDR3: SGGPGGRSEAF
V: TRBV6-5; CDR3: ASRIGGVSEKLF
V: TRBV19; CDR3: ASSISWDPNTGELF
V: TRBV29-1; CDR3: SAAQTYNEQF
V: TRBV7-9; CDR3: ASSSGTGTEAF
V: TRBV11-2; CDR3: ASSPPDRPEKLF
V: TRBV7-9; CDR3: ASLRTGNTGELF
V: TRBV28; CDR3: ASSPLRGSTDTQY
V: TRBV7-6; CDR3: ASSLAGATYEQY
V: TRBV2; CDR3: ATAERFNQPQH
V: TRBV11-2; CDR3: ASSLTSPGVNEQF
V: TRBV5-6; CDR3: ASSLWLSPYTGELF
V: TRBV6-6; CDR3: ASSRSGGDHQPQH
V: TRBV19; CDR3: ASRGQGANDNEQF
V: TRBV28; CDR3: ASSFVRGGTYEQY
V: TRBV11-2; CDR3: ASSLGRRFQETQY
V: TRBV19; CDR3: ASSMGGTGGYNEQF
V: TRBV7-3; CDR3: ASSLEDEQF
V: TRBV11-2; CDR3: ASSRGGSSNQPQH
V: TRBV4-1; CDR3: ASSHLDMGWITGELF
V: TRBV7-9; CDR3: ASSLLPGLAGGAYEQY
V: TRBV6-5; CDR3: ASSDSPNYGYT
V: TRBV18; CDR3: ASSPAETQY
V: TRBV5-6; CDR3: ASSLESLAVNYEQY
V: TRBV28; CDR3: ASSSGPGPYEQY
V: TRBV19; CDR3: ASTEGSPRYGYT
V: TRBV7-9; CDR3: ASSLANGRQPQH
V: TRBV19; CDR3: ASSSPRNSTDTQY
V: TRBV11-3; CDR3: ASSLGQVYEQY
V: TRBV5-1; CDR3: ASSQDSTNEKLF
V: TRBV6-5; CDR3: ASSEETVKRWQY
V: TRBV6-5; CDR3: ASSYFAGTGNGYT
V: TRBV28; CDR3: ASLFSGLPNTEAF
V: TRBV28; CDR3: ASSLMGQGSQETQY
V: TRBV9; CDR3: ASSPTPGANVLT
V: TRBV19; CDR3: ASSMAGKSGYT
V: TRBV10-2; CDR3: ASRTGTGDATNEKLF
V: TRBV2; CDR3: ASTGRQEKLF
V: TRBV4-2; CDR3: ASSQDRGETQY
V: TRBV7-2; CDR3: ASSPEQTQY
V: TRBV5-3; CDR3: ARSLGAPRETQY
V: TRBV6-5; CDR3: ASSYSWAVPDTQY
V: TRBV18; CDR3: ASSPPMAGALRNEQF